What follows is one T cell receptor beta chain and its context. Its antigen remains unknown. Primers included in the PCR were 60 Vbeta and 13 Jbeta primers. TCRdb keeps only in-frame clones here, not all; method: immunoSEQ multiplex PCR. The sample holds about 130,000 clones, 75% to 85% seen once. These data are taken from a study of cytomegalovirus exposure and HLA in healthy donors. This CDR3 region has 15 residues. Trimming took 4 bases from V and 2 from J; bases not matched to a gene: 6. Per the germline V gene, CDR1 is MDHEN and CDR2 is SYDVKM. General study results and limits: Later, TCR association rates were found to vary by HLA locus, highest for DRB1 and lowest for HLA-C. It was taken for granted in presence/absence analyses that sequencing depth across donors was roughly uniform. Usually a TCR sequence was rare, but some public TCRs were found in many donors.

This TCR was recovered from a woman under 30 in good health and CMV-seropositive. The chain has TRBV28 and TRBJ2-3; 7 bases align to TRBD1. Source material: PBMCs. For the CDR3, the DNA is TGTGCCAGCAGTTCTGGACAGGACACCACAGATACGCAGTATTTT. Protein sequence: CASSSGQDTTDTQYF.